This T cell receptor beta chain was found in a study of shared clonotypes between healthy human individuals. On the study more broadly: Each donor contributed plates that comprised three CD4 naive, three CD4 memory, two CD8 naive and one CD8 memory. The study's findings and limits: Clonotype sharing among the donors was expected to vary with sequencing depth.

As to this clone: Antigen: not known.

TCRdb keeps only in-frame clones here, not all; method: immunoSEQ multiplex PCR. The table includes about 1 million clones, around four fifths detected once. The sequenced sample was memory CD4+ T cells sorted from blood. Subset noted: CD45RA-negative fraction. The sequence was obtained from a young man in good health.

The CDR3 DNA reads TGTGCCAGCAGTTTACGGAAGGGGGGGAACACTGAAGCTTTCTTT. Encoded protein: CASSLRKGGNTEAFF. The rearrangement uses TRBV27 and TRBJ1-1; D may be TRBD1 (6 bases). Deletions cut 2 bases from V and 1 base from J, with 11 bases between. CDR1 and CDR2 (germline): MNHEY, SMNVEV (reference sequence). This CDR3 comprises 15 residues.